One sample yielded the 24 T cell receptor beta chains listed below, sequenced in a study of radiotherapy plus CTLA-4 blockade in lung cancer. Sequencing was performed with immunoSEQ multiplex PCR; in TCRdb, only in-frame clones are kept and a portion is missing. The sample has 40,000 to 50,000 clones; about 75% are singletons. The input for sequencing was peripheral blood, taken from a patient treated with radiotherapy plus ipilimumab. All receptors derive from a human donor with non-small cell lung cancer who had stable disease on radiotherapy plus ipilimumab.

The gene calls are TRBV6-1 and TRBJ2-2; 8 bases fit TRBD1. The V gene end was trimmed by 7 bases and the J gene end by 4 bases; junction bases not matched to a gene: 5. The CDR3 extends over 14 amino acids. Per the germline V gene, CDR1 is MNHNS and CDR2 is SASEGT. CDR3 residues: CASTLTGVTGELFF. The DNA of the CDR3 is TGTGCCAGCACCTTGACAGGGGTCACCGGGGAGCTGTTTTTT.

This clone was detected only once. The genes are TRBV7-6 and TRBJ2-5; TRBD1 matches at 11 bases. Germline CDR1 SGHVS, CDR2 FNYEAQ. This CDR3 contains 15 residues. Losses at the gene ends were 3 bases for V and 5 bases for J; bases not matched to a gene: 5. The CDR3 reads CASSFRTGGLETQYF. In DNA, the CDR3 is TGTGCCAGCAGCTTCCGGACAGGGGGCTTGGAGACCCAGTACTTC.

This clone was detected only a few times. The J gene is TRBJ1-6, the V gene TRBV5-1; unclear D gene. The CDR3 runs 16 residues. V lost 0 bases to trimming and J lost 4 bases, with 11 bases between them. CDR1 SGHRS and CDR2 YFSETQ come from the germline V gene. The CDR3 DNA follows: TGCGCCAGCAGCTTGGGTCCCGGGGAATATAATTCACCCCTCCACTTT. Its translation: CASSLGPGEYNSPLHF.

This clone came up a few times. V usage is TRBV5-6 and J usage is TRBJ2-2; 10 bases fit TRBD1. Germline V gene sequence: CDR1 SGHDT, CDR2 YYEEEE. This CDR3 region has 15 residues. Unmatched junction bases numbered 4, after V lost 4 bases and J lost 4 bases. CDR3 region: CASSGTGAPTGELFF. As DNA, the CDR3 is TGTGCCAGCAGCGGGACAGGGGCTCCCACCGGGGAGCTGTTTTTT.

This clone has a single count. The genes are TRBV30 and TRBJ1-6; D not resolved. V shed 7 bases and J shed 6 bases, with 10 bases lying between them. Germline V gene lookup returns CDR1 GTSNPN and CDR2 SVGIG (reference sequence). This CDR3 has 12 amino acids. Here the CDR3 DNA reads TGTGCCTACCGGGGAATTAATTCACCCCTCCACTTT. Its translation: CAYRGINSPLHF.

The chain combines TRBV5-6 with TRBJ2-1; TRBD1 might be the D (6 bases). The CDR3 sequence is 15 residues long. The V gene's germline CDR1 is SGHDT and CDR2 YYEEEE. With 0 bases removed from V and 0 bases from J, the gap between germline ends came to 7 bases. The CDR3 spells CASSLGQVSYNEQFF. CDR3 sequence (DNA): TGTGCCAGCAGCTTGGGACAGGTCTCCTACAATGAGCAGTTCTTC. The whole variable domain, filled in from reference TRBV5-6 and TRBJ2-1, reads DAGVTQSPTHLIKTRGQQVTLRCSPKSGHDTVSWYQQALGQGPQFIFQYYEEEERQRGNFPDRFSGHQFPNYSSELNVNALLLGDSALYLCASSLGQVSYNEQFFGPGTRLTVL.

The chain uses TRBV6-1 and TRBJ2-5; D is undetermined. V was cut by 5 bases and J by 5 bases, with 9 bases left in between. The CDR3 totals 12 residues. The germline V gene encodes CDR1 MNHNS and CDR2 SASEGT. The DNA of the CDR3 is TGTGCCAGCAGTCACTCCCCGGAGACCCAGTACTTC. It codes for CASSHSPETQYF.

This clone came up once. This chain links TRBV2 with TRBJ1-5; D uncertain. The CDR3 consists of 13 residues. Germline assignment: CDR1 SNHLY and CDR2 FYNNEI. The ends were cut back, 2 bases at V and 3 bases at J, with 5 bases in the middle. The CDR3 DNA reads TGTGCCAGCAGTGAATCGTACAATCAGCCCCAGCATTTT. Translation gives CASSESYNQPQHF. The variable domain in full, completed from reference TRBV2 and TRBJ1-5, reads EPEVTQTPSHQVTQMGQEVILRCVPISNHLYFYWYRQILGQKVEFLVSFYNNEISEKSEIFDDQFSVERPDGSNFTLKIRSTKLEDSAMYFCASSESYNQPQHFGDGTRLSIL.

The chain uses TRBV7-3 and TRBJ2-3; 13 nucleotides align to TRBD2. In germline, CDR1 is SGHTA, CDR2 FQGTGA. The V gene end was trimmed by 5 bases and the J gene end by 1 base; junction bases not matched to a gene: 3. The CDR3 sequence is 16 residues long. The CDR3 loop is CASSPGLAGGTDTQYF. Here the CDR3 DNA reads TGTGCCAGCAGCCCAGGACTAGCGGGGGGCACAGATACGCAGTATTTT.

This rearrangement joins TRBV6-4 to TRBJ1-2; 9 nucleotides align to TRBD1. The germline V gene encodes CDR1 MRHNA and CDR2 SNTAGT. V dropped 7 bases and J dropped 8; count of bases not matched to a gene: 8. The CDR3 is made up of 13 amino acids. This chain's CDR3 is CASKDRGSSGYTF. For the CDR3, the DNA is TGTGCCAGCAAGGACAGGGGCTCTTCAGGCTACACCTTC.

The chain has TRBV11-1 and TRBJ2-3; 9 bases fit TRBD1. V was pared by 2 bases and J by 6 bases, with 12 bases of the junction left unmatched. The CDR3 totals 17 residues. Germline-derived CDR1 and CDR2 are SGHAT and FQDESV (reference sequence). CDR3 loop: CASSLSTGTGSFDTQYF. DNA for the CDR3: TGTGCCAGCAGCTTAAGTACCGGGACAGGGTCATTTGATACGCAGTATTTT.

The gene calls are TRBV21-1 and TRBJ2-4; the DNA was not used to check the table's D call, TRBD1. TRBV21-1 is a known pseudogene. This CDR3 has 16 residues. The CDR3 region is CASSKGPSGAKNIQYF. In nucleotides, the CDR3 is TGTGCCAGCAGCAAAGGGCCATCAGGAGCCAAAAACATTCAGTACTTC.

This clone was found a few times. The rearrangement uses TRBV6-5 and TRBJ2-5; D perhaps matches TRBD2 (6 bases). Germline lookup yields CDR1 MNHEY and CDR2 SVGAGI. Trimming took 5 bases from V and 4 from J, leaving 11 bases between them. The CDR3 has 13 amino acids. The CDR3 region is CASSRRGGETQYF. CDR3 nucleotide sequence: TGTGCCAGCAGTCGGCGGGGAGGAGAGACCCAGTACTTC.

A note on this clone: An end of the junction does not agree with germline; a read error may underlie this. This chain uses TRBV11-3 with TRBJ2-1, with TRBD2 matching over 8 bases. This CDR3 spans 14 amino acids. The germline gives CDR1 SGHNT, CDR2 YENEEA. This CDR3 reads CAGSLILAGYEQFF. The CDR3 DNA reads TGTGCCGGCAGCTTAATCCTAGCGGGCTATGAGCAGTTCTTC. Variable domain in full (rest from reference TRBV11-3 and TRBJ2-1): EAGVVQSPRYKIIEKKQPVAFWCNPISGHNTLYWYLQNLGQGPELLIRYENEEAVDDSQLPKDRFSAERLKGVDSTLKIQPAELGDSAVYLCAGSLILAGYEQFFGPGTRLTVL.

The V gene is TRBV18, the J gene TRBJ2-1; no definite D call. The germline CDR1 and CDR2 sequences are KGHSH and LQKENI. The V and J ends lost 1 base and 3 bases respectively, with 16 bases between them. This CDR3 spans 17 amino acids. CDR3 residues: CASSPLVRRINYNEQFF. The CDR3, as DNA: TGTGCCAGCTCACCACTGGTTCGCAGGATAAACTACAATGAGCAGTTCTTC.

The chain couples TRBV19 to TRBJ2-6, with D possibly TRBD1 on 5 matching bases. V was shortened by 3 bases and J by 4 bases, with 10 bases between the two germline ends. The CDR3 loop spans 15 amino acids. Per germline, CDR1 LNHDA and CDR2 SQIVND (reference sequence). The CDR3: CASSIQGTGANVLTF. The CDR3 nucleotides read TGTGCCAGTAGTATCCAGGGTACCGGGGCCAACGTCCTGACTTTC.

This clone was picked up a small number of times. The genes are TRBV7-2 and TRBJ2-2; 7 bases are shared with TRBD1. The CDR3 extends over 18 amino acids. V lost 5 bases to trimming and J lost 0 bases; unmatched junction nucleotides: 12. Germline V gives CDR1 SGHTA, CDR2 FQGNSA. The DNA of the CDR3 is TGTGCCAGCAGCACAAGGACAGGCTGGACGGCGAACACCGGGGAGCTGTTTTTT. Amino acid sequence: CASSTRTGWTANTGELFF.

The chain couples TRBV4-1 to TRBJ1-1, with D perhaps matching TRBD1 (6 bases). The V end was cut by 6 bases, the J end by 4 bases, with 24 bases between. The CDR3 runs to 17 residues. Germline loops: CDR1 MGHRA, CDR2 YSYEKL. CDR3 sequence reads: CASRPGGGRGLGTEAFF. The CDR3 region has the DNA TGCGCCAGCAGACCGGGAGGGGGGCGGGGGCTCGGCACTGAAGCTTTCTTT.

The V call is TRBV5-1, the J call TRBJ2-7; perhaps TRBD1 as D (9 bases). The V gene's germline CDR1 is SGHRS and CDR2 YFSETQ. This CDR3 comprises 14 residues. The V end was cut by 7 bases, the J end by 1 base, with 15 bases between. CDR3 sequence: CASRGGTGSYEQYF. The CDR3 nucleotides are TGCGCCAGCCGCGGGGGGACAGGGTCCTACGAGCAGTACTTC. The full variable domain, in which reference TRBV5-1 and TRBJ2-7 provide the parts outside the CDR3, is KAGVTQTPRYLIKTRGQQVTLSCSPISGHRSVSWYQQTPGQGLQFLFEYFSETQRNKGNFPGRFSGRQFSNSRSEMNVSTLELGDSALYLCASRGGTGSYEQYFGPGTRLTVT.

Details on this clone: Germline and junction disagree at one end, which may indicate a read error. The J gene is TRBJ2-1, the V gene TRBV5-4, with a weak D call TRBD2 (5 bases). The CDR3 spans 15 residues. In germline, CDR1 is SGHNT, CDR2 YYREEE (reference sequence). In DNA form, the CDR3 reads TGCGCCAGCAGCCAAGGAGGAGAGTCTTGGGATGAGCAGTTCTTC. It specifies CASSQGGESWDEQFF.

This clone was picked up one time. The gene calls are TRBV6-4 and TRBJ1-2; a weak D match, TRBD1 (6 bases). The germline CDR1 and CDR2 sequences are MRHNA and SNTAGT. V lost 6 bases and J 2 bases, leaving 13 bases between the germline ends. The CDR3 extends over 14 amino acids. CDR3 bases: TGTGCCAGCAGAAAACCCCAGGGGAACTATGGCTACACCTTC. Amino acid sequence: CASRKPQGNYGYTF.

The chain couples TRBV7-9 to TRBJ1-5; D is possibly TRBD1 (5 bases). V lost 5 bases, J lost 2 bases, and 25 bases lay in between. Germline V gives CDR1 SEHNR, CDR2 FQNEAQ (reference sequence). The CDR3 spans 19 residues. The CDR3 spells CASSLSWLCSLGGNQPQHF. The CDR3 DNA reads as TGTGCCAGCAGCCTCTCTTGGCTATGTTCGTTAGGGGGCAATCAGCCCCAGCATTTT. Based on the CDR3 plus reference TRBV7-9 and TRBJ1-5, the full variable domain is DTGVSQNPRHKITKRGQNVTFRCDPISEHNRLYWYRQTLGQGPEFLTYFQNEAQLEKSRLLSDRFSAERPKGSFSTLEIQRTEQGDSAMYLCASSLSWLCSLGGNQPQHFGDGTRLSIL.

This clone was found a few times. The chain links TRBV11-2 to TRBJ1-3; D may be TRBD1 (6 bases). Trimming pared 2 bases from V and 4 bases from J, leaving 18 bases between. Germline CDR1 SGHAT, CDR2 FQNNGV. This CDR3 has 17 residues. The CDR3 sequence is CASSLSWGQGPGNTIYF. In DNA form, the CDR3 reads TGTGCCAGCAGCTTAAGCTGGGGGCAGGGGCCCGGAAACACCATATATTTT.

The chain joins TRBV5-4 to TRBJ2-3, with TRBD1 matching over 7 bases. Unmatched junction bases numbered 10, after V lost 4 bases and J lost 2 bases. There are 16 residues in the CDR3. Germline CDR1 SGHNT, CDR2 YYREEE (reference sequence). The CDR3 DNA reads as TGTGCCAGCAGCGCCTCCAGACAGGGTGCCACAGATACGCAGTATTTT. Translating it yields CASSASRQGATDTQYF.